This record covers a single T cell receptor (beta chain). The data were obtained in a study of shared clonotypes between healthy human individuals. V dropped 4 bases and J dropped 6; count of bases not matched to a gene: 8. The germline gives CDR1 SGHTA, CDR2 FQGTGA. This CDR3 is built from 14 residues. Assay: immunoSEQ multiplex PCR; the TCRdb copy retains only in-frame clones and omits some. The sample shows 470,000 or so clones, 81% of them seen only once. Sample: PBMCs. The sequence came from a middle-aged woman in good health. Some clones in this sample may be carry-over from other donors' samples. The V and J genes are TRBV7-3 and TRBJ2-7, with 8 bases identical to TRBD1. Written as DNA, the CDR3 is TGTGCCAGCAGCTCCGGACAGGGAGGCGGCGAGCAGTACTTC. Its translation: CASSSGQGGGEQYF.